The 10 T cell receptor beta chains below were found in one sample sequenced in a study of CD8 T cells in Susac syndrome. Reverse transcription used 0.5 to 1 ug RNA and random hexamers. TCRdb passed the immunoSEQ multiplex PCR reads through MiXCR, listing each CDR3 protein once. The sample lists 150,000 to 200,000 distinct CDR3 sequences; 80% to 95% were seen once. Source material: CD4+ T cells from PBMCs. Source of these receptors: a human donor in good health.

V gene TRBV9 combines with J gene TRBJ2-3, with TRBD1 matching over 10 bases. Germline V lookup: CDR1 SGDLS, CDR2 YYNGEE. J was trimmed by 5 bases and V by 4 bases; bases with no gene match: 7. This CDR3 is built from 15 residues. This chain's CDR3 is CASSRWGTGVDTQYF. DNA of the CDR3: TGTGCCAGCAGCCGGTGGGGGACAGGGGTAGATACGCAGTATTTT.

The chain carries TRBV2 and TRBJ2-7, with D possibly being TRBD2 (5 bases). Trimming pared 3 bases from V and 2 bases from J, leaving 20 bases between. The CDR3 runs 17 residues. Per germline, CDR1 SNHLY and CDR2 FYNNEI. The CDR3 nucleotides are TGTGCCAGCAGTGAGCGGGCTGGTGGCGGACGAACCTACGAGCAGTACTTC. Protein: CASSERAGGGRTYEQYF.

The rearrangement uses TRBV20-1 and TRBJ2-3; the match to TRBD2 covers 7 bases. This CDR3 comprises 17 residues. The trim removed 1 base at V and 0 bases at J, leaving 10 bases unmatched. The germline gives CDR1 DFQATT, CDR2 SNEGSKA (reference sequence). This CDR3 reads CSARAAFLAASTDTQYF. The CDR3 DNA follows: TGCAGTGCTAGAGCAGCATTTCTAGCGGCTAGCACAGATACGCAGTATTTT.

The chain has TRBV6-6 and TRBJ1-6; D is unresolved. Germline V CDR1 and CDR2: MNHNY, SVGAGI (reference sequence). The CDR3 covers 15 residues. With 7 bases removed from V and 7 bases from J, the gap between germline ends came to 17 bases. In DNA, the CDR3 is TGTGCCAGCAAGGAGGGAGGTTCGGGCAATTCACCCCTCCACTTT. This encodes CASKEGGSGNSPLHF.

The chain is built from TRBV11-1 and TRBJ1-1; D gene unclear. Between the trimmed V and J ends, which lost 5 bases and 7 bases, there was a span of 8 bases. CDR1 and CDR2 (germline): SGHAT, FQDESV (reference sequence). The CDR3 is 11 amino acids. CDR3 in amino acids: CASSGWDEAFF. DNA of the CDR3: TGTGCCAGCAGCGGTTGGGATGAAGCTTTCTTT.

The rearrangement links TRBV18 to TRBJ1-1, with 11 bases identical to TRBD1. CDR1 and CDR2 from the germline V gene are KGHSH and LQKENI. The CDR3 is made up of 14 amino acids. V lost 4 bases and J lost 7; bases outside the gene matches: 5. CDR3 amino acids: CASSLGQGADEAFF. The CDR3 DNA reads TGTGCCAGCTCACTCGGACAGGGGGCAGATGAAGCTTTCTTT.

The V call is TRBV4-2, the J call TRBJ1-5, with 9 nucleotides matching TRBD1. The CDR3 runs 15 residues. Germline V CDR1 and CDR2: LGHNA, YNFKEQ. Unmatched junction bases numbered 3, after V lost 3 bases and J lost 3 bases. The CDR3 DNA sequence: TGTGCCAGCAGCCAGGGGGACAGGGACAATCAGCCCCAGCATTTT. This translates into CASSQGDRDNQPQHF.

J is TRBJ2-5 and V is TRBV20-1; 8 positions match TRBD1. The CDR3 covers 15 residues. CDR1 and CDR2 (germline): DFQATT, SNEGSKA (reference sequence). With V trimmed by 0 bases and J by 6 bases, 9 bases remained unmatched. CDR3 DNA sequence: TGCAGTGCTAGAGATCAGGGCAGGGGGCGAAAGACCCAGTACTTC. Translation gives CSARDQGRGRKTQYF.

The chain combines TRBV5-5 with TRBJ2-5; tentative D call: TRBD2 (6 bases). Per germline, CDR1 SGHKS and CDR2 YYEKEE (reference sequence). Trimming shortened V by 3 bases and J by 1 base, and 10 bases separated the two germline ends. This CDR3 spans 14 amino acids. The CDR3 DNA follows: TGTGCCAGCAGCTGGGGACTCCCCCAAGAGACCCAGTACTTC. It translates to CASSWGLPQETQYF.

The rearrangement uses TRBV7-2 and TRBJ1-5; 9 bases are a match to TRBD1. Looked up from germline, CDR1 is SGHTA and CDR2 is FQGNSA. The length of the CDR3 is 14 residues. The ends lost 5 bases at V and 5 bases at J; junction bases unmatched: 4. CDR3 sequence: CASSLWTGDQPQHF. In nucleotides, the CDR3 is TGTGCCAGCAGCCTCTGGACAGGGGATCAGCCCCAGCATTTT. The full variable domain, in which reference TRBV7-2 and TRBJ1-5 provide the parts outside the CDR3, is GAGVSQSPSNKVTEKGKDVELRCDPISGHTALYWYRQSLGQGLEFLIYFQGNSAPDKSGLPSDRFSAERTGGSVSTLTIQRTQQEDSAVYLCASSLWTGDQPQHFGDGTRLSIL.